This note documents a single TCR beta chain sequence. This clone's antigen is unknown. Base qualities were left out, and no much larger clone turns up one base away. CDR1 is given as SNHLY and CDR2 as FYNNEI, both from the germline V gene. The CDR3 numbers 13 residues from cysteine through phenylalanine. Only CDR3 DNA is held: 39 bases, read in frame from base 1. Here V drops 4 bases and J drops 2 bases, and the junction holds 0 bases not matched to any gene. A single peripheral blood draw of roughly 0.11 L on average was collected from each donor into heparinised tubes. A BD FACSAria II was used to sort naive, central memory, regulatory and stem cell-like memory CD4+ T cells with a panel that included CD45RO, CCR7, CD25, CD127, CD95 and CD27. Every sorted population had a purity above 95%. Right away, PBMCs were isolated by Lymphoprep density gradient centrifugation and were stained directly, with no culture step. To minimize batch effects, samples were stained and sorted in pairs, one healthy donor with one patient per experiment.

The entire isolated RNA was reverse transcribed using the High Capacity cDNA Reverse Transcription Kit, and thus expressed TCRB transcripts were sequenced. Survey-depth immunoSEQ sequencing was performed on stem cell-like memory T cell samples, with an average of roughly 1 million total reads per sample. Sorted cells were lysed in RLT buffer, and RNA was extracted using DNase-treated RNeasy Micro or Mini kits according to cell number. To prevent cross-contamination, each cell subset was processed individually, whereas patient and healthy donor samples were processed jointly. Using the immunoSEQ multiplex PCR, TCRB sequences were amplified from cDNA into 87-bp fragments spanning the CDR3 region. Sequencing of the amplicons was done on the Illumina HiSeq platform. Per the original workflow: PCR bias was computationally corrected using synthetic template baselines, reads within Hamming distance 2 were collapsed, and singletons that could not be merged were discarded. By aligning reads against IMGT, V, D and J genes, CDR3 length, and insertions or deletions at six rearrangement sites were assigned. Within each subset, clonotype counts were normalized to sorted cell number, after which true diversity and Gini coefficients were computed with the tcR R package. The overlap coefficient, calculated on TCRB nucleotide sequences, was used to measure repertoire sharing. TCRdb's version of the immuneACCESS table is confined to in-frame rearrangements and falls short of the full clone set. An unresolved V gene accounts for under half of the shortfall where checked; the remainder is of unknown origin. For V, J and clone size, that table is used; D and trimming come from the DNA. This sample is represented by about 15,000 clones; approximately 64% of them were singletons. In total, the top ten clones hold 0.45% to 0.6% of the sample.

This sample stems from a study of beta chain features in type 1 diabetes (dated by TCRdb to the late 2010s). General notes on the study: No differences in mean age, gender distribution, total cell number or subset yield were found between patients and healthy donors. Regulatory and stem cell-like memory subsets were obtained from only 8 patients and roughly 8 healthy donors, while naive and central memory subsets were obtained from all 28 donors. In the study, recently diagnosed type 1 diabetes patients and matched healthy donors were compared on the TCRB repertoires of their sorted circulating CD4+ T cell subsets. A total of under 120,000,000 sorted cells were examined across all samples, and RNA yield correlated strongly with the number of cells per subset.

Study-wide conclusions, independent of this receptor: Naive, central memory and regulatory TCRB repertoires appeared to be more similar among patients than among healthy donors. In all four CD4+ subsets, TCRB CDR3 length was moderately but significantly shorter in type 1 diabetes patients. Only small numbers of individuals were included in the HLA sub-analyses, which left unresolved whether HLA type had any influence on TCRB rearrangement. Sequencing cDNA rather than genomic DNA could over-represent highly expressing activated cells, although activation and CD3 levels did not differ between groups. PCR might favor shorter templates, but patient and control samples were amplified and corrected together, so any skew would affect both groups equally. Patients with type 1 diabetes made fewer insertions and deleted more nucleotides at VDJ recombination sites, implying thymic rearrangement abnormalities.

The sequencing input was stem cell memory CD4+ T cells from blood. The cell subset or site label, read with the paper, signifies: stem cell-like memory CD4+ T cells. The clonotype was recovered from a woman under 30 with type 1 diabetes. The rearranged chain carries TRBV2 and TRBJ2-7, with 9 bases matching TRBD1. The CDR3 protein sequence reads: CASSGQGAYEQYF. The nucleotide sequence is TGTGCCAGCAGTGGACAGGGGGCCTACGAGCAGTACTTC. The CDR3 plus the reference TRBV2 and TRBJ2-7 genes for the other parts give the full variable domain: EPEVTQTPSHQVTQMGQEVILRCVPISNHLYFYWYRQILGQKVEFLVSFYNNEISEKSEIFDDQFSVERPDGSNFTLKIRSTKLEDSAMYFCASSGQGAYEQYFGPGTRLTVT.